This T cell receptor (beta chain) was recovered during a study of PD-1 blockade in classical Hodgkin lymphoma. Regarding the study as a whole: Healthy donors reportedly exceeded newly diagnosed patients in baseline TCR diversity.

Assay used: immunoSEQ multiplex PCR; TCRdb lists only in-frame clones, some missing. The profile shows 47,000 or so clones, around 70% of them singletons. This CDR3 is 14 amino acids long. CDR1 and CDR2 from the germline V gene are ENHRY and SYGVKD. The V end lost 3 bases, the J end lost 2 bases, and 11 bases lay between the germline ends. Each patient relapsed following autologous stem cell transplantation, and prior brentuximab vedotin exposure differed. This clone has only a few counts. What it binds is unknown. Sequencing used peripheral blood mononuclear cells (PBMCs), obtained at baseline. This receptor was identified in a human donor with classical Hodgkin lymphoma. V gene TRBV10-3 combines with J gene TRBJ2-7; a weak D match, TRBD1 (6 bases). As DNA, the CDR3 is TGTGCCATCAGTGACCAGGGGACACCCTACGAGCAGTACTTC. It translates to CAISDQGTPYEQYF.